One sample yielded the 8 T cell receptor beta chains listed below, sequenced in a study of cytomegalovirus exposure and HLA in healthy donors. Both 60 Vbeta primers and 13 Jbeta primers went into the PCR. Sequencing used immunoSEQ multiplex PCR; TCRdb keeps in-frame clones, though not all of them. The table records 120,000 to 150,000 clones, 82% of them present only once. Sequencing used PBMCs. These receptors were collected from a man younger than 30 in good health and CMV-seropositive.

The rearrangement joins TRBV5-1 to TRBJ2-5, with 8 bases aligning to TRBD2. The CDR3 is made up of 14 amino acids. Germline V CDR1 and CDR2: SGHRS, YFSETQ. Losses at the gene ends were 2 bases for V and 5 bases for J; bases not matched to a gene: 5. The CDR3 loop reads CASSFQRERETQYF. CDR3 nucleotides: TGCGCCAGCAGCTTCCAGCGGGAGCGGGAGACCCAGTACTTC.

This chain connects TRBV30 to TRBJ2-3, with D hard to call. V was clipped by 5 bases and J by 6 bases, with 6 bases between them. CDR1 GTSNPN and CDR2 SVGIG come from the germline V gene (reference sequence). This CDR3 is 10 amino acids long. The CDR3 sequence is CAWGHDTQYF. CDR3 nucleotides: TGTGCCTGGGGGCACGATACGCAGTATTTT.

V is TRBV5-6 and J is TRBJ2-1; TRBD1 is a possible D gene (6 bases). Per the germline V gene, CDR1 is SGHDT and CDR2 is YYEEEE. This CDR3 is 16 amino acids long. Trimming pared 0 bases from V and 8 bases from J, leaving 18 bases between. CDR3 DNA: TGTGCCAGCAGCTTGGTGAAAGATGACAGGCAACATGAGCAGTTCTTC. It codes for CASSLVKDDRQHEQFF.

The rearrangement joins TRBV4-1 to TRBJ1-6; D remains ambiguous. Trimming left V 0 bases short and J 7 bases short, with 10 bases between. Germline V lookup: CDR1 MGHRA, CDR2 YSYEKL. The CDR3 spans 15 residues. CDR3 residues: CASSQESGFNSPLHF. The CDR3 nucleotides are TGCGCCAGCAGCCAAGAGTCGGGGTTCAATTCACCCCTCCACTTT.

J is TRBJ2-5 and V is TRBV29-1; 10 bases fit TRBD2. Germline values: CDR1 SQVTM, CDR2 ANQGSEA. The CDR3 extends over 14 amino acids. The V gene end was trimmed by 2 bases and the J gene end by 5 bases; junction bases not matched to a gene: 5. The CDR3 DNA reads TGCAGCGTTGAATCTAGCGGGAGTTCGGAGACCCAGTACTTC. Its translation: CSVESSGSSETQYF. The whole variable domain, remainder taken from reference TRBV29-1 and TRBJ2-5, is SAVISQKPSRDICQRGTSLTIQCQVDSQVTMMFWYRQQPGQSLTLIATANQGSEATYESGFVIDKFPISRPNLTFSTLTVSNMSPEDSSIYLCSVESSGSSETQYFGPGTRLLVL.

This clone was recorded a few times. J is TRBJ2-3 and V is TRBV6-5; 13 bases map to TRBD2. Germline CDR1 MNHEY, CDR2 SVGAGI. The CDR3 runs 16 residues. J lost 6 bases, V lost 4 bases, and 7 bases had no gene match. The CDR3 coding sequence is TGTGCCAGCAGTTCCCCGGGACTAGCGGGATTTGATACGCAGTATTTT. Translating it yields CASSSPGLAGFDTQYF.

This clone appeared a few times. The junction differs from germline at one of its ends, possibly a read error. This chain connects TRBV7-9 to TRBJ2-2; 9 nucleotides line up with TRBD1. The germline CDR1 and CDR2 sequences are SEHNR and FQNEAQ (reference sequence). The CDR3 is made up of 18 amino acids. DNA for the CDR3: TGTTCCAGCAGCTTAGTGAACTTCCGGGACAGGGAGGCCGGGGAGCTGTTTTTT. Amino acid sequence: CSSSLVNFRDREAGELFF.

This rearrangement joins TRBV9 to TRBJ1-5, with TRBD1 as a possible D gene (5 bases). CDR1 SGDLS and CDR2 YYNGEE come from the germline V gene. Deletions cut 6 bases from V and 11 bases from J, with 18 bases between. This CDR3 is built from 13 residues. The CDR3, as DNA: TGTGCCAGCACTTGCGAGGAGCGGGGGGCCCAGCATTTT. As protein: CASTCEERGAQHF.